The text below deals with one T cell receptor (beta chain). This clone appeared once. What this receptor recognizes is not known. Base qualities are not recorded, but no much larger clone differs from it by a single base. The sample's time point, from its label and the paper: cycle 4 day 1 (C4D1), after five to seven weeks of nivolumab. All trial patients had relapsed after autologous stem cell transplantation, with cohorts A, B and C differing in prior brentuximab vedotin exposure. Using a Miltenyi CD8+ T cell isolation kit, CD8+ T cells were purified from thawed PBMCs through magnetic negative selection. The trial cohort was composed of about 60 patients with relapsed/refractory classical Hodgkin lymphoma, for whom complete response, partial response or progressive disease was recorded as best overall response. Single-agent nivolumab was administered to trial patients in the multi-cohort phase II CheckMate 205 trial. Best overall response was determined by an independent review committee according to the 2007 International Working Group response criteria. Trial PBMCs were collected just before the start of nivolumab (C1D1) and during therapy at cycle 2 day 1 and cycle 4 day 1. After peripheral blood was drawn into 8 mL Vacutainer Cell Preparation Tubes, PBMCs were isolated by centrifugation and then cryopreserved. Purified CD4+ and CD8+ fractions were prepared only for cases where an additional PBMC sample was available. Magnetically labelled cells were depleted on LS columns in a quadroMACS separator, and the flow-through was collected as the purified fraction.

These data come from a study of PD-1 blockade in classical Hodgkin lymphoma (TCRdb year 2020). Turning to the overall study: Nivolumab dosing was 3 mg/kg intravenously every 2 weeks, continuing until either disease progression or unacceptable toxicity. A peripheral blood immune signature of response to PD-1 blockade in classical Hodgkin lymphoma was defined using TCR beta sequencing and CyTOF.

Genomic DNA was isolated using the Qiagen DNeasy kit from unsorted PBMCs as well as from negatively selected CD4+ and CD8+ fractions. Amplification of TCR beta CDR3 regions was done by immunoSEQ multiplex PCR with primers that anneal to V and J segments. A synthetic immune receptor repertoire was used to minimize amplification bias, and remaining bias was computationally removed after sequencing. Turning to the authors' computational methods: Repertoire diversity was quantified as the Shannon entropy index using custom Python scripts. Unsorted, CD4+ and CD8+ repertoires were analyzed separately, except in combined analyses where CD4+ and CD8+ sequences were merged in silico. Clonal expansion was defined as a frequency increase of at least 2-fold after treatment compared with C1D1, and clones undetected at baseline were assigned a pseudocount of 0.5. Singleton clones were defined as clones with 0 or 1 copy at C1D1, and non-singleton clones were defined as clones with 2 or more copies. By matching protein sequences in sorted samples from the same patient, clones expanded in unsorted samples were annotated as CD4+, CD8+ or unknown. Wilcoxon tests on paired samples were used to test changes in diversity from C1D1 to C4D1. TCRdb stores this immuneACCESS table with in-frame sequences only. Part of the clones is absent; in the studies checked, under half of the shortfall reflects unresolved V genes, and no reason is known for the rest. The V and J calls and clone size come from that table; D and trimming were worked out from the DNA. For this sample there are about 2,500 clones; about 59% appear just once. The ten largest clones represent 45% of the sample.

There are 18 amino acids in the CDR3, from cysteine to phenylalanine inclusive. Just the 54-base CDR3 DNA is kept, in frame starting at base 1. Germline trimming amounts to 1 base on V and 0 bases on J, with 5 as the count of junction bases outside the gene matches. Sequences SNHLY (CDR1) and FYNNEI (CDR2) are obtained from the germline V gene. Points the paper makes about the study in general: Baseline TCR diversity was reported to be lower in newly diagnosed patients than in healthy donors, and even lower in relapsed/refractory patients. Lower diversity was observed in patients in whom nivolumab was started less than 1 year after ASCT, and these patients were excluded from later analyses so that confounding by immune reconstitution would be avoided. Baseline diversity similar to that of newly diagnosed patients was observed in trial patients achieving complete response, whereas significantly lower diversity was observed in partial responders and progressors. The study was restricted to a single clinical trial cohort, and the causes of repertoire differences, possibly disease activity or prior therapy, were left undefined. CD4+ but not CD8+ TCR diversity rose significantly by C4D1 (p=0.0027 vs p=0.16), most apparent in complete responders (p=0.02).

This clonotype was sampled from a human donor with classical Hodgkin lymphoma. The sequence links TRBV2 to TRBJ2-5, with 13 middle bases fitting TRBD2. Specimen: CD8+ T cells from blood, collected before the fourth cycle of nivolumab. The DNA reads TGTGCCAGCAGTGAAGTTGGACTAGCGGGGGTGTACCAAGAGACCCAGTACTTC. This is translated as CASSEVGLAGVYQETQYF.